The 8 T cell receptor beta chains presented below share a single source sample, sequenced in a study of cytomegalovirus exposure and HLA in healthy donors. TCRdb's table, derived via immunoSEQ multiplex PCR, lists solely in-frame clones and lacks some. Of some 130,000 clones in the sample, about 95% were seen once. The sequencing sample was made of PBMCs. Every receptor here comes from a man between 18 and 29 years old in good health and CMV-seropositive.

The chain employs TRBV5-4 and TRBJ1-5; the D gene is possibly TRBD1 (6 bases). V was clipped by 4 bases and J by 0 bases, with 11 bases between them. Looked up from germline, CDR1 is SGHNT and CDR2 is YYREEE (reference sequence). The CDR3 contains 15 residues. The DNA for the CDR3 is TGTGCCAGCAGCCAAGGGGGTAATAGCAATCAGCCCCAGCATTTT. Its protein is CASSQGGNSNQPQHF.

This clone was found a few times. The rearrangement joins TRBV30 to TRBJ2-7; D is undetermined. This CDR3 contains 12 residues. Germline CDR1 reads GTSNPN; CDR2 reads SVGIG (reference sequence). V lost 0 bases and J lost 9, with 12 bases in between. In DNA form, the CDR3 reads TGTGCCTGGAGTGTACGTGCGGCCGGGCAGTACTTC. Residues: CAWSVRAAGQYF.

In DNA form, the CDR3 reads TGTGCCAGCAGCCCTCAACCACAGGGCCACGAGCAGTACTTC. It translates to CASSPQPQGHEQYF. This chain connects TRBV5-4 to TRBJ2-7; TRBD1 is a possible D gene (6 bases). Germline assignment: CDR1 SGHNT and CDR2 YYREEE (reference sequence). V was clipped by 4 bases and J by 5 bases, with 16 bases between them. The CDR3 loop spans 14 amino acids.

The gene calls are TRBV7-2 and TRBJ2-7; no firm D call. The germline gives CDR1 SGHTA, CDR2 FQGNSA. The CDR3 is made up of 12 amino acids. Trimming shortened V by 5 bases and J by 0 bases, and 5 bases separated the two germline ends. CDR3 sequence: CASSPSSYEQYF. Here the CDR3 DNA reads TGTGCCAGCAGCCCGAGCTCCTACGAGCAGTACTTC.

The CDR3 region is CASSIATGSQNEQYF. The CDR3 bases are TGCGCCAGCAGCATCGCGACAGGGTCCCAAAACGAGCAGTACTTC. The chain recombines TRBV5-1 with TRBJ2-7; the match to TRBD1 covers 7 bases. Trimming cost V 4 bases and J 5 bases; bases outside gene matches: 12. The CDR3 sequence is 15 residues long. Germline CDR1 is SGHRS and CDR2 is YFSETQ.

This chain's CDR3 is CASSQGWQGGYEQYF. CDR3 DNA: TGCGCCAGCAGCCAAGGTTGGCAGGGGGGTTACGAGCAGTACTTC. V gene TRBV5-1 combines with J gene TRBJ2-7; the D gene is possibly TRBD1 (7 bases). Deletions cut 4 bases from V and 4 bases from J, with 18 bases between. Germline assignment: CDR1 SGHRS and CDR2 YFSETQ. The CDR3 covers 15 residues. The full variable domain, its missing parts supplied by reference TRBV5-1 and TRBJ2-7, is KAGVTQTPRYLIKTRGQQVTLSCSPISGHRSVSWYQQTPGQGLQFLFEYFSETQRNKGNFPGRFSGRQFSNSRSEMNVSTLELGDSALYLCASSQGWQGGYEQYFGPGTRLTVT.

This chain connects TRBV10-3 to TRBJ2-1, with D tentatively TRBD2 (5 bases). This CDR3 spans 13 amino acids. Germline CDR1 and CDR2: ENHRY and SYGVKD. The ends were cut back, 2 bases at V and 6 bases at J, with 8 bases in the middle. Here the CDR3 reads CAISEGTSNEQFF. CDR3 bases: TGTGCCATCAGTGAGGGAACTAGCAATGAGCAGTTCTTC.

This CDR3 reads CASRTRVSTDTQYF. The CDR3 nucleotides read TGTGCCAGCAGGACGAGGGTTAGCACAGATACGCAGTATTTT. The rearrangement joins TRBV27 to TRBJ2-3, with a weak D call TRBD2 (5 bases). In germline, CDR1 is MNHEY, CDR2 SMNVEV (reference sequence). The CDR3 spans 14 residues. Trimming took 6 bases from V and 0 from J, leaving 10 bases between them.